The present T cell receptor (beta chain) was sequenced within a study of OX40 agonist ivuxolimab in advanced cancers. Background on the whole study: Ivuxolimab was an agonistic, fully human IgG2 monoclonal antibody directed against OX40 (CD134), a costimulatory receptor. Intravenous ivuxolimab was administered to patients every 2 weeks at six dose levels: 0.01, 0.1, 0.3, 1.5, 3 and 10 mg/kg. Among the roughly 54 dose-escalation patients, 19 had hepatocellular carcinoma, 15 melanoma, 9 renal cell carcinoma and 9 head and neck cancer. In the dose-escalation cohort, 65% to 90% of patients were male, and the mean age was around 60 years, with a range of about 23 to 90. Prior anti-PD-1, anti-PD-L1 or anti-CTLA-4 therapy was permitted, and 30% to 45% of dose-escalation patients had received checkpoint inhibitors. Partial responses were achieved by three dose-escalation patients, of whom one had hepatocellular carcinoma and two had cutaneous melanoma. Peripheral TCRbeta sequencing was intended to test whether TCR sequence diversity was altered and clonal T-cell expansion was caused by ivuxolimab. The monotherapy dose-escalation portion (N of about 49 patients) of the phase I ivuxolimab trial is reported in the paper.

Spanning cysteine to phenylalanine, the CDR3 consists of 15 amino acids. Only the CDR3 DNA stays, 45 bases, in frame from base 1. From a lookup of the germline V gene (reference sequence), CDR1 and CDR2 are SGHNT and YYREEE. V loses 4 bases at its end and J loses 1 base; junction bases beyond the gene matches: 5. For sequencing of the TCRbeta CDR3 region, genomic DNA was extracted from the sorted cells. TCRbeta CDR3 regions were sequenced using the immunoSEQ Assay. TCRdb mirrors the immuneACCESS table, restricted to in-frame sequences. Some clones are absent from its copies; in checked studies, under half trace to an unresolved V gene, and the reason for the others is unknown. The sample records 83,000 or so clones, about 88% of which are singletons. Of the sample, 1.5% to 2% falls within the top ten clones. The trial excluded patients who had a history of autoimmune disease or who were on systemic immunosuppression. Peripheral blood for TCR sequencing was drawn from every dose cohort at baseline, at cycle 4 day 1 and at cycle 7 day 1. Samples came from an open-label, multicenter, first-in-human phase I dose-escalation trial of ivuxolimab. The trial enrolled adults with locally advanced or metastatic head and neck squamous cell, hepatocellular, melanoma or renal cell carcinoma. CD4+ and CD8+ T cells were sorted separately from peripheral blood before TCR sequencing.

About this clone: Its cognate antigen has yet to be identified. Per-nucleotide qualities are absent, and no much larger clonotype sits a single base away.

Broader findings and caveats from the paper: On average, CD8+ T cells showed more expanded clones than CD4+ T cells after ivuxolimab. In partial responders in the 0.1-3.0 mg/kg groups, normalized peripheral clonal expansion was found to be among the lowest, especially among CD8+ T cells. Which antigens the clonally expanded peripheral T cells were specific for was not determined. At doses of 0.1 to 3.0 mg/kg, clonal expansion of both CD4+ and CD8+ T cells in blood was seen between baseline and week 6. Low levels of normalized T-cell clonal expansion were also seen in some nonresponding patients.

The clonotype was recovered from an adult with an advanced solid tumor such as melanoma, head and neck, liver or kidney cancer. Recombination connected TRBV5-4 to TRBJ2-1; the central 7 bases match TRBD2. The source material was CD4+ or CD8+ T cells sorted from blood, sampled in a trial of the OX40 agonist ivuxolimab. The CDR3 amino acid sequence is: CASSPGRGSYNEQFF. The nucleotide sequence reads as follows: TGTGCCAGCAGCCCTGGGAGGGGATCCTACAATGAGCAGTTCTTC.